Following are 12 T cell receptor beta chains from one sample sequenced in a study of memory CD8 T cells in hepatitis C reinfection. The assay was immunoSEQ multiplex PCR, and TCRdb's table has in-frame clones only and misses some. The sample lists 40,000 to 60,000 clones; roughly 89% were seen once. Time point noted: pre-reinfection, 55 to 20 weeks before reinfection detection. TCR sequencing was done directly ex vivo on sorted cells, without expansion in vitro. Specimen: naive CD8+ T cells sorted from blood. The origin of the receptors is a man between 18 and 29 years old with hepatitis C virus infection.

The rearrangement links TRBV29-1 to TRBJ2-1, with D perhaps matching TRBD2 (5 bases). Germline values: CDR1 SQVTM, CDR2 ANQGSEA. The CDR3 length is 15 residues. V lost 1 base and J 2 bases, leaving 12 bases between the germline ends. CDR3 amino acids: CSVEAGTKTYNEQFF. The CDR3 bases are TGCAGCGTTGAAGCGGGAACCAAAACCTACAATGAGCAGTTCTTC.

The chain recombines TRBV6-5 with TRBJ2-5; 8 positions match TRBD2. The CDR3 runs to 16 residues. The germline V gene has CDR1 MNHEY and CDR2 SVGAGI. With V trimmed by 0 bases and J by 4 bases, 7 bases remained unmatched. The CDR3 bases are TGTGCCAGCAGTTACTCGAGGGGACTAGGAGGAGAGACCCAGTACTTC. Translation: CASSYSRGLGGETQYF.

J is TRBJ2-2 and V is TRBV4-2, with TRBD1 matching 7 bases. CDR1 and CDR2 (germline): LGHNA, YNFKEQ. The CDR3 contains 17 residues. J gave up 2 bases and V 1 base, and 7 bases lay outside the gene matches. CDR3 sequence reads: CASSQGVLGGNTGELFF. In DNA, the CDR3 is TGTGCCAGCAGCCAAGGAGTTCTAGGGGGCAACACCGGGGAGCTGTTTTTT.

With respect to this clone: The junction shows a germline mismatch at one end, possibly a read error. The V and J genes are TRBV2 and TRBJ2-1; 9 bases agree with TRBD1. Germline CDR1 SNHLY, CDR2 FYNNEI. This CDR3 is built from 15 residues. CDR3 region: CVSKGGTGFRNEQFF. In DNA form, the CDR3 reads TGTGTCAGCAAAGGAGGGACAGGGTTTCGTAATGAGCAGTTCTTC.

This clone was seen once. Here the CDR3 DNA reads TGTGCCAGCAGCCCAGCCCGGGAGATGAACACTGAAGCTTTCTTT. It is translated as CASSPAREMNTEAFF. This rearrangement joins TRBV7-9 to TRBJ1-1, with D uncertain. This CDR3 region has 15 residues. CDR1 and CDR2 from the germline V gene are SEHNR and FQNEAQ (reference sequence). V lost 5 bases and J 0 bases, leaving 13 bases between the germline ends.

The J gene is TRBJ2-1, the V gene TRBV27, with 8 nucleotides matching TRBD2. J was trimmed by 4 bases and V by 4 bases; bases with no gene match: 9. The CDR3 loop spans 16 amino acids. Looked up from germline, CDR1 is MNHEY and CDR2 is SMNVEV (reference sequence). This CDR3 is CASSSQTSVSYNEQFF. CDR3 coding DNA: TGTGCCAGCAGTTCCCAGACTAGCGTATCATACAATGAGCAGTTCTTC.

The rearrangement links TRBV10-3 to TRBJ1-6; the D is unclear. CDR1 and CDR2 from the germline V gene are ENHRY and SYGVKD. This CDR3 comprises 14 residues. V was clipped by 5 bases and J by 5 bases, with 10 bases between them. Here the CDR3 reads CAISPGWNNSPLHF. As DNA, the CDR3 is TGTGCCATCAGTCCCGGGTGGAATAATTCACCCCTCCACTTT.

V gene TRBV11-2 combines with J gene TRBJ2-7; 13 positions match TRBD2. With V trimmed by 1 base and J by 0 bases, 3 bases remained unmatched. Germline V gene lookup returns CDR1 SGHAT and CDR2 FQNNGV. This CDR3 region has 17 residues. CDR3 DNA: TGTGCCAGCAGCTTAGGGACTAGCGGGAGCGGCTCCTACGAGCAGTACTTC. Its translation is CASSLGTSGSGSYEQYF.

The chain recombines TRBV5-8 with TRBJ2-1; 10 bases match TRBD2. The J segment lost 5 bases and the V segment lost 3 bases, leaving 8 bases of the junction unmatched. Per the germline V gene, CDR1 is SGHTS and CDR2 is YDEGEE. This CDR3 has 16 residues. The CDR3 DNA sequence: TGTGCCAGCAGCTCCCCAGGGACTAGCGTCAACAATGAGCAGTTCTTC. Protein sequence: CASSSPGTSVNNEQFF.

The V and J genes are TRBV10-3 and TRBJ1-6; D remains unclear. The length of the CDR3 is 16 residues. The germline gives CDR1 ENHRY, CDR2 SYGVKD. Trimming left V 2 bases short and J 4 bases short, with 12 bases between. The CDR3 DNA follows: TGTGCCATCAGTGAGGACGTAGCACGTTATAATTCACCCCTCCACTTT. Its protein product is CAISEDVARYNSPLHF.

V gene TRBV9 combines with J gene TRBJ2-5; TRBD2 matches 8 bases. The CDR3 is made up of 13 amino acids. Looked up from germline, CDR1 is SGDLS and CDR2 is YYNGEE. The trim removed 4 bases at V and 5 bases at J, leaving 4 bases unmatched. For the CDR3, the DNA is TGTGCCAGCAGCTCCGGGACTAGTGAGACCCAGTACTTC. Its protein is CASSSGTSETQYF.

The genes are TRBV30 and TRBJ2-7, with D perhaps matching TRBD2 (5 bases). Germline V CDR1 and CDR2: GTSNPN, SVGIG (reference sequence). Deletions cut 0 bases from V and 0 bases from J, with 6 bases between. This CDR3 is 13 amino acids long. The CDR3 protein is CAWSVGSSYEQYV. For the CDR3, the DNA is TGTGCCTGGAGTGTGGGGAGCTCCTACGAGCAGTACGTC.